This entry describes one T cell receptor (beta chain). Its antigen is still unknown. The data are from a study of metastatic and nonmetastatic thyroid tumors. About the research overall: Comparative analysis of repertoires was undertaken across blood and tumor or nodule tissue obtained from malignant and benign thyroid patients.

As handled by the study authors: Building a distant-metastasis classifier for papillary thyroid cancer drew on CDR3 differences across clinicopathological groups. TCRdb re-clonotyped the PCR reads via MiXCR. TCRdb, rather than the study authors, made the V and J calls. The sample contains 65,000 or so clones, roughly 4% of which appear only once. Each patient went into thyroid surgery without having received any treatment. Findings and limits, study-wide: Significantly greater TCR beta diversity was reportedly found in malignant thyroid tumors than in benign nodules (in blood and tumor).

The J segment lost 8 bases and the V segment lost 6 bases, leaving 16 bases of the junction unmatched. The CDR3 contains 17 residues. The sample taken for sequencing was blood. The sequence derives from a female donor with papillary thyroid cancer or a benign thyroid nodule (not recorded which). Some clones in this sample may be carry-over from other donors' samples. The chain uses TRBV12-3 or TRBV12-4 and TRBJ2-1; TRBD1 matches at 10 bases. The CDR3 region is CASSQATGTGEVDEQFF. For the CDR3, the DNA is TGTGCCAGCAGCCAAGCGACCGGGACAGGGGAGGTCGATGAGCAGTTCTTC.